A single TCR beta chain is shown here with its context. Its matching antigen is unknown. The sample originates from a study of cytomegalovirus exposure and HLA in healthy donors. Points from the study as a whole: There were a few CMV-associated chains whose specificity for CMV antigens was confirmed in vitro. An analysis done earlier found most TCR beta V segments productive about 90% or about 30% of the time. Accounts indicate the classifier identified cytomegalovirus status with strong specificity and sensitivity.

It was with 60 Vbeta and 13 Jbeta primers that the PCR ran. Libraries were prepared by immunoSEQ multiplex PCR; TCRdb keeps only in-frame clonotypes and omits some of them. In the table there are about 73,000 clones, about 75% of which are singletons. The clonotype originates from a man between 65 and 79 years old in good health and CMV-seronegative. Input material: PBMCs.

The DNA of the CDR3 is TGTGCCATCAGTGGTGCGGCAACTAATGAAAAACTGTTTTTT. Residues: CAISGAATNEKLFF. The chain combines TRBV10-3 with TRBJ1-4; D is unresolved. Germline values: CDR1 ENHRY, CDR2 SYGVKD. The CDR3 contains 14 residues. V lost 4 bases to trimming and J lost 0 bases, with 6 bases between them.